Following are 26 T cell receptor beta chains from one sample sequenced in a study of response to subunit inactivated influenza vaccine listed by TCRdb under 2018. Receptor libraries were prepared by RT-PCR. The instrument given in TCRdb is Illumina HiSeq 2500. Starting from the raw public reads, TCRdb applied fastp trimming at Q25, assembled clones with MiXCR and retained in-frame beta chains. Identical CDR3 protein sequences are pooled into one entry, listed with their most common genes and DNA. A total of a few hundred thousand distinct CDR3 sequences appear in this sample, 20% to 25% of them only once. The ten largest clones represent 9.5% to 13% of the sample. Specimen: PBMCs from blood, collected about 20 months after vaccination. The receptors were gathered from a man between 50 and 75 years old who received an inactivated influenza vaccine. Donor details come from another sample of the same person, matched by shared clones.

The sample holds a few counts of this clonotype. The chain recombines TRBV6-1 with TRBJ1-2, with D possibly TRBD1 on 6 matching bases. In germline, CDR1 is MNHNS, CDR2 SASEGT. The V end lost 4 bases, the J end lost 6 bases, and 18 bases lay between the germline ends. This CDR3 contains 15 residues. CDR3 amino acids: CASSVLGGTSDGYTF. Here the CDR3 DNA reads TGTGCCAGCAGTGTCCTCGGGGGGACAAGTGATGGCTACACCTTC.

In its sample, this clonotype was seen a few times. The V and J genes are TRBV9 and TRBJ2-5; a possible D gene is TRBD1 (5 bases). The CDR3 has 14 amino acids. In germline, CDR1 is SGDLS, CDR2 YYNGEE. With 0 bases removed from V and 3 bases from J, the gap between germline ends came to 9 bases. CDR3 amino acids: CASSVGGREETQYF. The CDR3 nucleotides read TGTGCCAGCAGCGTAGGGGGCAGGGAAGAGACCCAGTACTTC.

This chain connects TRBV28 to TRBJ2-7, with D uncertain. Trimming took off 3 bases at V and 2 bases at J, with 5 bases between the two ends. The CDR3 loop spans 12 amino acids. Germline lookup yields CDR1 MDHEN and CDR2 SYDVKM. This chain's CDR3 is CASSFSAYEQYF. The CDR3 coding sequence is TGTGCCAGCAGTTTTTCGGCCTACGAGCAGTACTTC.

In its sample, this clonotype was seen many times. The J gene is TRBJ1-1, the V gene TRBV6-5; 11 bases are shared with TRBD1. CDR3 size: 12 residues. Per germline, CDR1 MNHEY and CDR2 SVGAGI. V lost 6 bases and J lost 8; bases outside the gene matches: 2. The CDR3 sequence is CASRRTGGEAFF. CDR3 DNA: TGTGCCAGCAGACGGACAGGGGGCGAAGCTTTCTTT.

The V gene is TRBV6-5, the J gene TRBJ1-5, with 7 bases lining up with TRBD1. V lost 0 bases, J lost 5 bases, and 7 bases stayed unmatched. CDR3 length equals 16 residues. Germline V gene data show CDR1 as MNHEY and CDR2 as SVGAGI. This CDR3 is CASSYSGDRAYQPQHF. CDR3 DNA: TGTGCCAGCAGTTACTCAGGCGACAGGGCTTATCAGCCCCAGCATTTT.

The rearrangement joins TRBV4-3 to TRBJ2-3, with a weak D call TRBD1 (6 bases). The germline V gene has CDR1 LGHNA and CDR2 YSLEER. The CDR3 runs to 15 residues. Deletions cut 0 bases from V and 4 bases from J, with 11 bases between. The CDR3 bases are TGCGCCAGCAGCCAAGATGGCAGGGGATCAGATACGCAGTATTTT. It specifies CASSQDGRGSDTQYF.

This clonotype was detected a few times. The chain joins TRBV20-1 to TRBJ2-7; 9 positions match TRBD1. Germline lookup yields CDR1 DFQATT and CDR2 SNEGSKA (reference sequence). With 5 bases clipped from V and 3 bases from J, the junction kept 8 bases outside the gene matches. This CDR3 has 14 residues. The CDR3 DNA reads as TGCAGTGCTCATTCCGGGACAGGGCGCTACGAGCAGTACTTC. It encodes CSAHSGTGRYEQYF.

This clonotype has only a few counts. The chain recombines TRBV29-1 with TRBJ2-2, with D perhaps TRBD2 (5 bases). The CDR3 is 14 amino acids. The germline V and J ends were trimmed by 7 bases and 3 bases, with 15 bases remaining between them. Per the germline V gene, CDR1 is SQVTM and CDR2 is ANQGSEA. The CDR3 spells CSAVGRVDTGELFF. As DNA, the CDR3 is TGCAGCGCCGTCGGGCGGGTGGACACCGGGGAGCTGTTTTTT.

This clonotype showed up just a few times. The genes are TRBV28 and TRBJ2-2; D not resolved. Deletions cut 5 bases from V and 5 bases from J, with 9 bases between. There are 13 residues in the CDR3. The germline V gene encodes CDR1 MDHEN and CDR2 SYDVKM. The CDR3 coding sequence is TGTGCCAGCAGTACTTCTGGTACCGGGGAGCTGTTTTTT. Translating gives CASSTSGTGELFF.

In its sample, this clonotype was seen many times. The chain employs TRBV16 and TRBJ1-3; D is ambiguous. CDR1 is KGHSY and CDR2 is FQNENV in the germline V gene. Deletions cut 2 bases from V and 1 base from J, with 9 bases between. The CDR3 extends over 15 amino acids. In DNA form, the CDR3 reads TGTGCCAGCAGCCAAATGGGAACTTCTGGAAACACCATATATTTT. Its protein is CASSQMGTSGNTIYF.

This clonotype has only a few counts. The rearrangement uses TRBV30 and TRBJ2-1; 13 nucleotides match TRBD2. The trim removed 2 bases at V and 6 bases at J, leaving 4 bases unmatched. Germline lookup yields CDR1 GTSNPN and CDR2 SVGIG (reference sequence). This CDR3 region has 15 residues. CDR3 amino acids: CAWSPGLAGLNEQFF. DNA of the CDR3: TGTGCCTGGAGTCCGGGACTAGCGGGGCTCAATGAGCAGTTCTTC.

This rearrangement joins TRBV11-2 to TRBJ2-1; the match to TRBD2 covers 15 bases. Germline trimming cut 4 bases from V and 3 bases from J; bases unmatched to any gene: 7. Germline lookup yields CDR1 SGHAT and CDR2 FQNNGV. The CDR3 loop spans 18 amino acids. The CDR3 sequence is CASSYRTSGRGSYNEQFF. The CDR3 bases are TGTGCCAGCAGCTACCGGACTAGCGGGAGGGGGAGCTACAATGAGCAGTTCTTC. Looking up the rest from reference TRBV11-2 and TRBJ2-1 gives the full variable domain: EAGVAQSPRYKIIEKRQSVAFWCNPISGHATLYWYQQILGQGPKLLIQFQNNGVVDDSQLPKDRFSAERLKGVDSTLKIQPAKLEDSAVYLCASSYRTSGRGSYNEQFFGPGTRLTVL.

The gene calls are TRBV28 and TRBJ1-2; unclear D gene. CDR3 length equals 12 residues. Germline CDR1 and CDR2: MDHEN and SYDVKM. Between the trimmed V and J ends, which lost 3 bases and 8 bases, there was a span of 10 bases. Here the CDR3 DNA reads TGTGCCAGCAGTTTCTGGGAGGCCGGCTACACCTTC. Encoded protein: CASSFWEAGYTF.

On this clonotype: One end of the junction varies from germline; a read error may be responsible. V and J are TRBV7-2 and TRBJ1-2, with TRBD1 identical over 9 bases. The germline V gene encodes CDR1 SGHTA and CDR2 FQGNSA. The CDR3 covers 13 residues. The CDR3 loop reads CASSPLQGASNIF. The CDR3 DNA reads TGTGCCAGCAGCCCACTACAGGGGGCTAGTAACATCTTC.

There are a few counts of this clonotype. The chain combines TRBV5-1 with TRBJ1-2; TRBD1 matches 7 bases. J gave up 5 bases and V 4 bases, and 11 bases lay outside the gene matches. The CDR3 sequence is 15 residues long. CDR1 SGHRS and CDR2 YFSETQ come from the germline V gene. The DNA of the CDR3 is TGCGCCAGCAGCCCGAGGACAGGAAGTGGGTATGGCTACACCTTC. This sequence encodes CASSPRTGSGYGYTF.

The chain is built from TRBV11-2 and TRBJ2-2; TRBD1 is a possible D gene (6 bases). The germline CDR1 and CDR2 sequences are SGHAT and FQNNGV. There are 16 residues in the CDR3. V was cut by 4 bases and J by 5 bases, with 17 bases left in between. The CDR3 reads CASSSSPGHRTGELFF. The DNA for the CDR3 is TGTGCCAGCAGCTCGAGTCCGGGACATCGAACCGGGGAGCTGTTTTTT.

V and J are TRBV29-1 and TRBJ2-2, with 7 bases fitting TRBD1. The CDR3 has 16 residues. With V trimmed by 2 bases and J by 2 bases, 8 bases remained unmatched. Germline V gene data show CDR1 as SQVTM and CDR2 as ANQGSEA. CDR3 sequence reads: CSVETRDRANTGELFF. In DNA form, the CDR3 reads TGCAGCGTTGAAACTCGGGACAGAGCTAACACCGGGGAGCTGTTTTTT.

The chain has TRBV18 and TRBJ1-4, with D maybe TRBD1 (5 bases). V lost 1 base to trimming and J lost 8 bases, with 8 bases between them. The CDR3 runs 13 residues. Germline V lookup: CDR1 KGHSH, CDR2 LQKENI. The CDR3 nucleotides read TGTGCCAGCTCACCACTCAAGGGGGAAAAACTGTTTTTT. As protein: CASSPLKGEKLFF.

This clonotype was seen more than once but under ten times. In DNA, the CDR3 is TGTGCCAGCTCCCAGCAGGGCGTAAATGAGCAGTTCTTC. Translation gives CASSQQGVNEQFF. V gene TRBV18 combines with J gene TRBJ2-1; possibly TRBD1 for D (5 bases). V was trimmed by 6 bases and J by 7 bases, leaving 13 bases between them. This CDR3 has 13 amino acids. CDR1 and CDR2 (germline): KGHSH, LQKENI.

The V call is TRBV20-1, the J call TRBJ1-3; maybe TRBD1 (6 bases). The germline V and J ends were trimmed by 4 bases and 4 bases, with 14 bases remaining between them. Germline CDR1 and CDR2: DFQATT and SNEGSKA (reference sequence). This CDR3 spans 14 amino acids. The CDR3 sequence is CSATRPGTGNTIYF. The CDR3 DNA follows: TGCAGTGCTACCCGTCCCGGGACAGGAAACACCATATATTTT.

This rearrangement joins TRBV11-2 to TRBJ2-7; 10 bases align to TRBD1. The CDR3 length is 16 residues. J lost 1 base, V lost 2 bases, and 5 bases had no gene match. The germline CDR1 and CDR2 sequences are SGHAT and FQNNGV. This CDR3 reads CASSLRGGQGSYEQYF. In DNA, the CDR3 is TGTGCCAGCAGCTTAAGGGGGGGACAGGGGTCCTACGAGCAGTACTTC.

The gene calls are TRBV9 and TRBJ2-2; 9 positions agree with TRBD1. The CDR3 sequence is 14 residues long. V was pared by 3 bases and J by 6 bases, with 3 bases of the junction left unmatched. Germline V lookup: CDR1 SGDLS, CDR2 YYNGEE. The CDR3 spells CASSATGGAGELFF. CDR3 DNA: TGTGCCAGCAGCGCGACAGGGGGGGCCGGGGAGCTGTTTTTT.

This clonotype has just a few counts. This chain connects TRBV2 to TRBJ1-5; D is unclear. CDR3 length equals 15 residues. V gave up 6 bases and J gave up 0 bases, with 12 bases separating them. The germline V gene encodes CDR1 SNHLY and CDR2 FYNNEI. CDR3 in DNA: TGTGCCAGCAGGGAACAGAGGAATAGCAATCAGCCCCAGCATTTT. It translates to CASREQRNSNQPQHF.

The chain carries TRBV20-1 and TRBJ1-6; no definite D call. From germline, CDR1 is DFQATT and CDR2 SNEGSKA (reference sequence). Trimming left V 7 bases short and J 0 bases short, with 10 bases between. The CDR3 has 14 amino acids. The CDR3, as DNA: TGCAGTGTCTCGCACAGCTCCTATAATTCACCCCTCCACTTT. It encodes CSVSHSSYNSPLHF.

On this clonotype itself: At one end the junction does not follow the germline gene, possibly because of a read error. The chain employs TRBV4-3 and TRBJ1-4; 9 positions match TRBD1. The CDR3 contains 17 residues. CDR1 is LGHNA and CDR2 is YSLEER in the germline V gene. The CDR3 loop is CASSQVGSQGAKEKLFF. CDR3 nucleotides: TGCGCCAGCAGCCAAGTTGGGTCACAGGGGGCTAAAGAAAAACTGTTTTTT.

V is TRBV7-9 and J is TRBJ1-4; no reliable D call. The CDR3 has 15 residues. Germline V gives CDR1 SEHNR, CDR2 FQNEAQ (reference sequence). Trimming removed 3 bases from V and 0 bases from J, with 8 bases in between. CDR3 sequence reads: CASSFDWATNEKLFF. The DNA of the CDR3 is TGTGCCAGCAGCTTTGACTGGGCAACTAATGAAAAACTGTTTTTT.